This T cell receptor beta chain was observed in a study of CD8 T cells in Susac syndrome. Study observations and caveats: In total CD8+ repertoires, around 15 Susac-specific public clones were detected, and CD8+ TEMRA repertoires contained a few.

From blood CD8+ and CD4+ T cells, the TCR beta chain was sequenced. The authors negatively isolated CD8+ and CD4+ T cells and FACS-enriched TEMRA cells. Trimming removed 3 bases from V and 3 bases from J; junction bases left unmatched: 12. CDR3 length: 16 amino acids. Germline V gives CDR1 SGDLS, CDR2 YYNGEE. Random hexamers served to reverse transcribe roughly 0.45 to 1 ug RNA. The method of amplification for TCR beta CDR3 was immunoSEQ multiplex PCR, covering 54 Vbeta and 13 Jbeta. TCRdb fed the immunoSEQ multiplex PCR reads into MiXCR, producing one record per CDR3 protein. Here the sample spans about 24,000 distinct CDR3 sequences, around 93% being singletons. For this clonotype: Its matching antigen is unknown.

The chain carries TRBV9 and TRBJ2-7, with 7 positions matching TRBD1. Sequences were obtained from CD8+ T cells from PBMCs. The TCR sequence derives from a human donor with Susac syndrome. The CDR3 here is CASSAGTESLGYEQYF. CDR3 in DNA: TGTGCCAGCAGCGCCGGGACAGAATCTTTAGGCTACGAGCAGTACTTC.